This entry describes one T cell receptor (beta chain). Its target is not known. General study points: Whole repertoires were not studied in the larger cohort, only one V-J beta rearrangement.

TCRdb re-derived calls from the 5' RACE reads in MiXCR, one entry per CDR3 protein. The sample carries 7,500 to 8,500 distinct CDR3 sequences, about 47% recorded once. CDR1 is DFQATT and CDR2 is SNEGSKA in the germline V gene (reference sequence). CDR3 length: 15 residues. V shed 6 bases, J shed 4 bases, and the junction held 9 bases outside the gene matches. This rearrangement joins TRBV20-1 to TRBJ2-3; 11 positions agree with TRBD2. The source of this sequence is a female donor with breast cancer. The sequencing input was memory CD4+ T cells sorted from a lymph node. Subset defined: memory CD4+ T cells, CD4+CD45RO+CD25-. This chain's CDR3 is CSATPLAGGPDTQYF. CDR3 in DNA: TGCAGTGCAACTCCTCTAGCGGGAGGCCCAGATACGCAGTATTTT.